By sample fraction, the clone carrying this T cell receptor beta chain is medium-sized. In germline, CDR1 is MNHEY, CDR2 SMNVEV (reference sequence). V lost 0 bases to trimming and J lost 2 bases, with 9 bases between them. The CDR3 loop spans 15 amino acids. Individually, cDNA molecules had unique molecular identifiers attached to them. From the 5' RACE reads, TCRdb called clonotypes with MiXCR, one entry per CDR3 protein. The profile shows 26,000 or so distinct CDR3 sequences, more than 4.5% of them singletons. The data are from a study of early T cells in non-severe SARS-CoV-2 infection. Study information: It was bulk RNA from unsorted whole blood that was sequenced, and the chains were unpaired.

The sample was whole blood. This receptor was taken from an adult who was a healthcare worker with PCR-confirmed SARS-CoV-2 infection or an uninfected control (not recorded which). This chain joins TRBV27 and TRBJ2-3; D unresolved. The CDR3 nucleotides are TGTGCCAGCAGTTTATCCCTACCTTACACAGATACGCAGTATTTT. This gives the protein CASSLSLPYTDTQYF.